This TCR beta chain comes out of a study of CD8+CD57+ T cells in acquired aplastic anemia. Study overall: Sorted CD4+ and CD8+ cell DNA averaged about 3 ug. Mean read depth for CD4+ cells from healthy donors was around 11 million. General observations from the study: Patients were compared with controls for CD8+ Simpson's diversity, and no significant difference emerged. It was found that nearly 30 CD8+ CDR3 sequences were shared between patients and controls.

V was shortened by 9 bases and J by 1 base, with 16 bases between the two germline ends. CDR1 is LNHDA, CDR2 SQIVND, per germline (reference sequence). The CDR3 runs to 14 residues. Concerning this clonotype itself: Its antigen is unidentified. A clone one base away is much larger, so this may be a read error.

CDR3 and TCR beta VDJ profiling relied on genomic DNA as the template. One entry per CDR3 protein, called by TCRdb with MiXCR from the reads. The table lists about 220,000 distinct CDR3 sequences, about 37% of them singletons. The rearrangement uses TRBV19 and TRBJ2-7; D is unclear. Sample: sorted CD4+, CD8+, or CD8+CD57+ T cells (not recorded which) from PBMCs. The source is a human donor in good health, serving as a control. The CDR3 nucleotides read TGTGCCAGCAGCCAAGATATAGGTTCCTACGAGCAGTACTTC. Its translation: CASSQDIGSYEQYF.